This entry lists 5 T cell receptor beta chains sequenced from one sample in a study of CD8 T cells in Susac syndrome. cDNA came from about 0.46 to 1 ug RNA primed by random hexamers. TCRdb redid the calling of the immunoSEQ multiplex PCR reads with MiXCR, one entry per CDR3 protein. The sample yields under 150,000 distinct CDR3 sequences, roughly 89% seen once. Material: CD8+ T cells from PBMCs. These receptors were taken from a human donor with multiple sclerosis.

The chain is built from TRBV19 and TRBJ1-5; perhaps TRBD1 as D (6 bases). Trimming removed 1 base from V and 4 bases from J, with 11 bases in between. This CDR3 comprises 15 residues. Germline-derived CDR1 and CDR2 are LNHDA and SQIVND (reference sequence). CDR3 bases: TGTGCCAGTAGTATAGGCGGACAGTTAAATCAGCCCCAGCATTTT. This sequence encodes CASSIGGQLNQPQHF.

This rearrangement joins TRBV6-5 to TRBJ1-1; D unresolved. CDR1 and CDR2 (germline): MNHEY, SVGAGI. This CDR3 has 13 amino acids. The ends were cut back, 2 bases at V and 6 bases at J, with 10 bases in the middle. In DNA, the CDR3 is TGTGCCAGCAGTTACGGAGCGGCGGCTGAAGCTTTCTTT. It yields the protein CASSYGAAAEAFF.

The rearrangement uses TRBV23-1 and TRBJ2-1, with D unresolved. TRBV23-1 is noted as an ORF with a role that remains uncertain. V lost 4 bases to trimming and J lost 1 base, with 11 bases between them. The CDR3 covers 15 residues. The CDR3 nucleotides are TGCGCCAGCAGTCTGACTGCTGGGTCCTACAATGAGCAGTTCTTC. Translated: CASSLTAGSYNEQFF.

The V call is TRBV5-1, the J call TRBJ2-1; D is unresolved. Trimming shortened V by 5 bases and J by 5 bases, and 8 bases separated the two germline ends. The CDR3 is 12 amino acids. Germline V gives CDR1 SGHRS, CDR2 YFSETQ. CDR3 DNA sequence: TGCGCCAGCAGAGGAGAGCACAATGAGCAGTTCTTC. Translated: CASRGEHNEQFF.

The rearrangement links TRBV5-1 to TRBJ1-1, with TRBD1 identical over 7 bases. Germline-derived CDR1 and CDR2 are SGHRS and YFSETQ. Unmatched junction bases numbered 5, after V lost 0 bases and J lost 6 bases. This CDR3 has 14 residues. CDR3: CASSLGQGVPEAFF. The CDR3 bases are TGCGCCAGCAGCTTGGGACAGGGAGTTCCTGAAGCTTTCTTT.